One sample yielded the 9 T cell receptor beta chains listed below, sequenced in a study of T cells in Graves' hyperthyroidism and ophthalmopathy. The TCR beta CDR3 regions underwent amplification using RNA transcripts as the source. HTBI primers were employed in a first-round RT-PCR of the TCR CDR3. One entry per CDR3 protein results from TCRdb running MiXCR on the multiplex PCR reads. The repertoire has about 530,000 distinct CDR3 sequences, over 15% of them found once; the top ten carry approximately 15%. Material for sequencing was blood. These receptors were collected from a woman aged 18-29 years with Graves' ophthalmopathy.

In this sample, this clonotype turned up many times. The chain is built from TRBV20-1 and TRBJ1-4; 9 bases fit TRBD1. Germline values: CDR1 DFQATT, CDR2 SNEGSKA (reference sequence). The CDR3 is 15 residues long. V dropped 0 bases and J dropped 7; count of bases not matched to a gene: 6. As DNA, the CDR3 is TGCAGTGCTAGAGATAAACAGGGGGCGGGTGAAAAACTGTTTTTT. Translated: CSARDKQGAGEKLFF.

The chain employs TRBV12-5 and TRBJ1-3; D is possibly TRBD1 (6 bases). V lost 4 bases, J lost 0 bases, and 10 bases lay in between. The germline V gene has CDR1 LGHNT and CDR2 FRNRAP. CDR3 length: 15 residues. CDR3 DNA: TGTGCTAGTGGTTGGGACAACTGCTCTGGAAACACCATATATTTT. Translated, it gives CASGWDNCSGNTIYF. The complete variable domain, with remaining parts taken from reference TRBV12-5 and TRBJ1-3, reads DARVTQTPRHKVTEMGQEVTMRCQPILGHNTVFWYRQTMMQGLELLAYFRNRAPLDDSGMPKDRFSAEMPDATLATLKIQPSEPRDSAVYFCASGWDNCSGNTIYFGEGSWLTVV.

The V gene is TRBV27, the J gene TRBJ1-5; D perhaps matches TRBD1 (6 bases). The V gene's germline CDR1 is MNHEY and CDR2 SMNVEV (reference sequence). The V end lost 6 bases, the J end lost 3 bases, and 12 bases lay between the germline ends. The CDR3 is 14 residues long. CDR3 coding DNA: TGTGCCAGCAGCCGGGTGGGACACAATCAGCCCCAGCATTTT. It translates to CASSRVGHNQPQHF.

This clonotype was seen only a few times. This sequence joins TRBV5-5 and TRBJ1-4; D is undetermined. V lost 1 base and J lost 4, with 14 bases in between. Germline V gene lookup returns CDR1 SGHKS and CDR2 YYEKEE (reference sequence). The length of the CDR3 is 16 residues. The chain's CDR3 is CASSLRRWVINEKLFF. The CDR3 nucleotides read TGTGCCAGCAGCTTGCGGCGGTGGGTCATTAATGAAAAACTGTTTTTT. Complete variable domain (other parts from reference TRBV5-5 and TRBJ1-4): DAGVTQSPTHLIKTRGQQVTLRCSPISGHKSVSWYQQVLGQGPQFIFQYYEKEERGRGNFPDRFSARQFPNYSSELNVNALLLGDSALYLCASSLRRWVINEKLFFGSGTQLSVL.

V is TRBV9 and J is TRBJ2-5, with 7 bases aligning to TRBD2. J lost 5 bases, V lost 0 bases, and 7 bases had no gene match. This CDR3 is built from 15 residues. Germline V gene sequence: CDR1 SGDLS, CDR2 YYNGEE. CDR3 DNA sequence: TGTGCCAGCAGCGTAGACCTGGGCGGGAGTGAGACCCAGTACTTC. Residues: CASSVDLGGSETQYF. The entire variable domain, with the rest obtained from reference TRBV9 and TRBJ2-5, is as follows: DSGVTQTPKHLITATGQRVTLRCSPRSGDLSVYWYQQSLDQGLQFLIQYYNGEERAKGNILERFSAQQFPDLHSELNLSSLELGDSALYFCASSVDLGGSETQYFGPGTRLLVL.

This clonotype has just a few counts. CDR3: CASSRTGGSYGYTF. The CDR3 DNA reads as TGCGCCAGCAGCCGGACAGGGGGCAGCTATGGCTACACCTTC. The rearrangement joins TRBV4-1 to TRBJ1-2, with 11 bases that match TRBD1. Germline loops: CDR1 MGHRA, CDR2 YSYEKL. This CDR3 has 14 amino acids. J lost 4 bases, V lost 4 bases, and 2 bases had no gene match.

A few counts support this clonotype. A much more abundant neighbour one base away suggests this may be a read error. The chain has TRBV7-9 and TRBJ2-3, with 13 positions matching TRBD2. The CDR3 contains 17 residues. Germline V CDR1 and CDR2: SEHNR, FQNEAQ (reference sequence). The CDR3 here is CASSKTSGGTSTDMQYF. Written as DNA, the CDR3 is TGTGCCAGCAGCAAGACTAGCGGGGGGACCAGCACAGATATGCAGTATTTT. The entire variable domain, with the rest obtained from reference TRBV7-9 and TRBJ2-3, is as follows: DTGVSQNPRHKITKRGQNVTFRCDPISEHNRLYWYRQTLGQGPEFLTYFQNEAQLEKSRLLSDRFSAERPKGSFSTLEIQRTEQGDSAMYLCASSKTSGGTSTDMQYFGPGTRLTVL.

This clonotype showed up many times. The J gene is TRBJ1-1, the V gene TRBV6-1; tentatively, D is TRBD1 (6 bases). The CDR3 covers 16 residues. Germline V lookup: CDR1 MNHNS, CDR2 SASEGT. The ends were cut back, 4 bases at V and 0 bases at J, with 15 bases in the middle. The CDR3 sequence: CASSVGQSWMNTEAFF. The CDR3 nucleotides read TGTGCCAGCAGTGTAGGACAGAGCTGGATGAACACTGAAGCTTTCTTT.

CDR3 sequence: CSARTGRSYEQYF. The CDR3 DNA is TGCAGTGCTCGGACAGGGAGGTCCTACGAGCAGTACTTC. The V gene is TRBV20-1, the J gene TRBJ2-7; 8 bases agree with TRBD1. The V segment lost 5 bases and the J segment 1 base; nucleotides outside the gene matches: 4. Germline-derived CDR1 and CDR2 are DFQATT and SNEGSKA (reference sequence). CDR3 length equals 13 residues.